The 20 T cell receptor beta chains listed next were all sequenced from one sample in a study of Ad26.COV2.S vaccination and SARS-CoV-2 variants. The treatment here: about 20 received Ad26.COV2.S at low or high dose, single or two shots; roughly 5 received placebo; per-sample allocation not given. The samples were gathered on day 63 after the first injection of vaccine or placebo. Produced via immunoSEQ multiplex PCR; TCRdb's table is partial and in-frame only. Found here are around 240,000 clones, approximately 88% of them singletons; the top ten hold about 10%. Sequences were derived from peripheral blood, sampled in a trial of Ad26.COV2.S vaccine versus placebo. These TCRs come from a person aged 18 to 65 who received the Ad26.COV2.S COVID-19 vaccine or a placebo.

The V gene is TRBV6-6, the J gene TRBJ2-7; no clear D gene. Trimming removed 8 bases at V and 4 bases at J, with 15 bases between. This CDR3 comprises 13 residues. Germline loops: CDR1 MNHNY, CDR2 SVGAGI (reference sequence). The CDR3 DNA sequence: TGTGCCAGCGCTCGCTCGGAAGCTTACGAGCAGTACTTC. This translates into CASARSEAYEQYF.

The chain uses TRBV7-8 and TRBJ2-3; D uncertain. With 4 bases removed from V and 6 bases from J, the gap between germline ends came to 11 bases. This CDR3 has 13 amino acids. CDR1 and CDR2 from the germline V gene are SGHVS and FQNEAQ. The CDR3 reads CASSSTLRDTQYF. In nucleotides, the CDR3 is TGTGCCAGCAGCTCAACCCTCAGGGATACGCAGTATTTT.

The chain joins TRBV3-1 (or the pseudogene TRBV3-2) to TRBJ1-6; no clear D. V was clipped by 1 base and J by 1 base, with 5 bases between them. Germline V CDR1 and CDR2: LGHDT, YNNKEL (reference sequence). The CDR3 runs 15 residues. The CDR3 DNA reads as TGTGCCAGCAGCCAAGGGGTTTCCTATAATTCACCCCTCCACTTT. It specifies CASSQGVSYNSPLHF.

The chain is built from TRBV4-3 and TRBJ2-7, with a weak D call TRBD2 (5 bases). The CDR3 covers 15 residues. Trimming shortened V by 0 bases and J by 3 bases, and 12 bases separated the two germline ends. Germline V CDR1 and CDR2: LGHNA, YSLEER. CDR3 protein: CASSQEDSHIYEQYF. In nucleotides, the CDR3 is TGCGCCAGCAGCCAAGAGGACTCTCATATCTACGAGCAGTACTTC.

V gene TRBV28 combines with J gene TRBJ1-4; 9 bases map to TRBD1. V lost 3 bases to trimming and J lost 13 bases; unmatched junction nucleotides: 9. The CDR3 has 14 residues. Looked up from germline, CDR1 is MDHEN and CDR2 is SYDVKM. The CDR3 loop reads CASSFHDRGLRLFF. CDR3 nucleotide sequence: TGTGCCAGCAGTTTTCATGACAGGGGGTTAAGACTGTTTTTT.

J is TRBJ2-3 and V is TRBV18, with D perhaps matching TRBD1 or TRBD2 (6 bases each). This CDR3 has 15 amino acids. Deletions cut 3 bases from V and 3 bases from J, with 13 bases between. The germline V gene has CDR1 KGHSH and CDR2 LQKENI. The CDR3 region has the DNA TGTGCCAGCTCACCGACTAGGGGGGATACAGATACGCAGTATTTT. It specifies CASSPTRGDTDTQYF.

The chain uses TRBV7-3 and TRBJ2-3; TRBD2 aligns across 8 bases. Per germline, CDR1 SGHTA and CDR2 FQGTGA. V lost 2 bases and J lost 6; bases outside the gene matches: 10. There are 16 residues in the CDR3. The CDR3 DNA sequence: TGTGCCAGCAGCTTAGGCGGTAGCGGGGAGGGGGATACGCAGTATTTT. Encoded protein: CASSLGGSGEGDTQYF.

The chain links TRBV28 to TRBJ2-7; D call uncertain. Per germline, CDR1 MDHEN and CDR2 SYDVKM. V lost 8 bases, J lost 2 bases, and 7 bases lay in between. The CDR3 is 11 residues long. CDR3 region: CASWAPYEQYF. The CDR3 bases are TGTGCCAGCTGGGCTCCCTACGAGCAGTACTTC.

The V gene is TRBV6-6, the J gene TRBJ2-7, with 9 bases lining up with TRBD2. The ends lost 6 bases at V and 1 base at J; junction bases unmatched: 7. CDR3 length: 15 residues. Looked up from germline, CDR1 is MNHNY and CDR2 is SVGAGI (reference sequence). The CDR3 region has the DNA TGTGCCAGCAGGGGCGGGGGGGGCCCGTCCTACGAGCAGTACTTC. It translates to CASRGGGGPSYEQYF.

This clone came up a few times. Other DNA sequences from this sample encode an identical CDR3 as well. V and J are TRBV5-1 and TRBJ1-3; D is uncertain. This CDR3 has 13 residues. The germline CDR1 and CDR2 sequences are SGHRS and YFSETQ. Trimming left V 0 bases short and J 1 base short, with 2 bases between. CDR3 coding DNA: TGCGCCAGCAGCTTGGGTTCTGGAAACACCATATATTTT. It yields the protein CASSLGSGNTIYF.

This sequence joins TRBV9 and TRBJ2-1; tentatively, D is TRBD2 (5 bases). The CDR3 consists of 17 residues. Germline V gives CDR1 SGDLS, CDR2 YYNGEE. Trimming removed 3 bases at V and 0 bases at J, with 16 bases between. CDR3 sequence (DNA): TGTGCCAGCAGCGCCTGCGAGGGCCCAAGCTCCTACAATGAGCAGTTCTTC. It specifies CASSACEGPSSYNEQFF.

The J gene is TRBJ1-1, the V gene TRBV2; D is ambiguous. Germline V lookup: CDR1 SNHLY, CDR2 FYNNEI. The CDR3 has 14 residues. V was pared by 3 bases and J by 2 bases, with 10 bases between. The CDR3 loop reads CASSDRRGNTEAFF. CDR3 in DNA: TGTGCCAGCAGTGATAGGCGCGGAAACACTGAAGCTTTCTTT.

This clone was found a few times. The chain combines TRBV6-5 with TRBJ1-5; unclear D gene. This CDR3 is 14 amino acids long. Trimming took 8 bases from V and 1 from J, leaving 12 bases between them. Looked up from germline, CDR1 is MNHEY and CDR2 is SVGAGI. This CDR3 reads CASGRPISNQPQHF. The CDR3 nucleotides are TGTGCCAGCGGACGTCCAATAAGCAATCAGCCCCAGCATTTT.

This chain uses TRBV5-5 with TRBJ2-1; tentative D call: TRBD1 (8 bases). Germline assignment: CDR1 SGHKS and CDR2 YYEKEE (reference sequence). The CDR3 is 13 residues long. The DNA for the CDR3 is TGTGGCACAGGGGGGGTTGCCTACAATGAGCAGTTCTTC. It translates to CGTGGVAYNEQFF. Drawing the rest from reference TRBV5-5 and TRBJ2-1, the complete variable domain is DAGVTQSPTHLIKTRGQQVTLRCSPISGHKSVSWYQQVLGQGPQFIFQYYEKEERGRGNFPDRFSARQFPNYSSELNVNALLLGDSALYLCGTGGVAYNEQFFGPGTRLTVL.

The gene calls are TRBV11-2 and TRBJ2-1; 9 bases are a match to TRBD2. With 1 base clipped from V and 3 bases from J, the junction kept 4 bases outside the gene matches. This CDR3 is built from 16 residues. Germline CDR1 SGHAT, CDR2 FQNNGV. This chain's CDR3 is CASSLGQAGGYNEQFF. The DNA of the CDR3 is TGTGCCAGCAGCTTAGGGCAAGCGGGGGGCTACAATGAGCAGTTCTTC.

The genes are TRBV18 and TRBJ2-3, with D possibly being TRBD1 (5 bases). The CDR3 has 15 amino acids. Germline V CDR1 and CDR2: KGHSH, LQKENI. V was shortened by 1 base and J by 2 bases, with 10 bases between the two germline ends. The CDR3 reads CASSPQRQTTDTQYF. CDR3 bases: TGTGCCAGCTCACCACAGCGACAGACCACAGATACGCAGTATTTT.

The CDR3 protein is CASTKLQGLYEQYF. CDR3 in DNA: TGTGCCAGCACCAAACTACAGGGGCTCTACGAGCAGTACTTC. The chain combines TRBV6-5 with TRBJ2-7; 7 positions match TRBD1. The CDR3 is 14 residues long. CDR1 is MNHEY and CDR2 is SVGAGI in the germline V gene. After removal of 7 bases from V and 3 bases from J, the junction contained 9 bases not matched to a gene.

The gene calls are TRBV15 and TRBJ1-3, with D unresolved. CDR3 length: 15 residues. Per the germline V gene, CDR1 is LNHNV and CDR2 is YYDKDF (reference sequence). Trimming removed 5 bases at V and 3 bases at J, with 14 bases between. CDR3: CATSSHFGNGNTIYF. The DNA of the CDR3 is TGTGCCACCAGCTCCCACTTCGGGAATGGAAACACCATATATTTT.

The CDR3 nucleotides are TGTGCCAGCAGCCTAGGAGTGCGGGTCCCTGAGCAGTTCTTC. It yields the protein CASSLGVRVPEQFF. The rearrangement links TRBV7-9 to TRBJ2-1; a possible D gene is TRBD2 (5 bases). Germline V gene data show CDR1 as SEHNR and CDR2 as FQNEAQ (reference sequence). V lost 5 bases, J lost 9 bases, and 17 bases lay in between. This CDR3 is built from 14 residues.

The chain couples TRBV7-9 to TRBJ1-2; no definite D call. The CDR3 sequence is 12 residues long. Germline V gene lookup returns CDR1 SEHNR and CDR2 FQNEAQ (reference sequence). Trimming took off 1 base at V and 5 bases at J, with 5 bases between the two ends. CDR3 coding DNA: TGTGCCAGCAGCTTAGGATGGTATGGCTACACCTTC. Translated: CASSLGWYGYTF.